This T cell receptor (beta chain) was captured in a study of blood T cell repertoires in COVID-19. Turning to the study itself: T cells, B-cell-depleted T cells, or PBMCs provided the cDNA or gDNA that served as material.

As processed by the authors: Estimation of nucleated cell counts relied on the amplification of reference gene primers. Repertoires were generated with immunoSEQ multiplex PCR, while TCRdb's copy carries only in-frame clones and drops some. From that table come the V and J calls and clone size; the DNA was used to work out D and trimming. The table has over 150,000 clones, approximately 88% seen once. Germline loops: CDR1 SNHLY, CDR2 FYNNEI. The CDR3 has 14 amino acids. V was cut by 8 bases and J by 8 bases, with 21 bases left in between. Sequenced input: peripheral blood. The V call is TRBV2, the J call TRBJ1-2; possibly TRBD1 for D (5 bases). This sequence originates from a woman aged 60 to 75 with acute or convalescent COVID-19. CDR3 region: CASHTNRPLYGYTF. The CDR3 DNA follows: TGTGCCAGCCACACGAACAGGCCTCTATACGGCTACACCTTC.